The present T cell receptor beta chain was sequenced within a study of cytomegalovirus exposure and HLA in healthy donors. Vbeta (60) and Jbeta (13) primers were used in the PCR. Libraries were prepared by immunoSEQ multiplex PCR; TCRdb keeps only in-frame clonotypes and omits some of them. The sample lists some 190,000 clones; around 75% were seen once. The study's findings and limits: Most CMV-associated TCR beta chains appeared HLA-restricted in a later analysis. Using a false discovery rate of 0.05, a later analysis showed that 16,951 TCR beta sequences were associated with HLA alleles.

Comments on this clone: As yet, its antigen is unknown.

The sample comprised PBMCs. The sequence was obtained from a woman younger than 45 in good health and CMV-seropositive.

In nucleotides, the CDR3 is TGTGCCAGCAGTCAGACTAGCTACGAGCAGTACTTC. Its translation: CASSQTSYEQYF. V and J are TRBV28 and TRBJ2-7; possibly TRBD2 for D (6 bases). Between the trimmed V and J ends, which lost 5 bases and 3 bases, there was a span of 8 bases. The CDR3 extends over 12 amino acids. The germline gives CDR1 MDHEN, CDR2 SYDVKM.